This TCR beta chain is drawn from a study of blood T cell repertoires in COVID-19. Study summary: Samples representing acute and convalescent COVID-19 were sourced from the United States, Italy and Spain. PBMCs, B-cell-depleted T cells, or T cells were the source of the cDNA or gDNA that made up the material.

The participants were between roughly 18 and 100 years old and came from about two dozen US areas. Donors of Cohort 3 who recovered were those that had two negative PCRs, clearance, or symptom resolution. Profiled with immunoSEQ multiplex PCR; TCRdb holds only in-frame clones, not every one. Of some 270,000 clones in the sample, 70% to 90% were seen once. V lost 3 bases and J lost 4; bases outside the gene matches: 7. CDR3 length equals 14 residues. The germline CDR1 and CDR2 sequences are SGDLS and YYNGEE. The sequenced material came from PBMCs or T cells enriched from blood (not recorded which). V is TRBV9 and J is TRBJ2-7; the match to TRBD1 covers 7 bases. This receptor was obtained from a woman aged 25 to 39 who had recovered from COVID-19. The CDR3 reads CASSAQTGEYEQYF. As DNA, the CDR3 is TGTGCCAGCAGCGCACAAACAGGGGAATACGAGCAGTACTTC.